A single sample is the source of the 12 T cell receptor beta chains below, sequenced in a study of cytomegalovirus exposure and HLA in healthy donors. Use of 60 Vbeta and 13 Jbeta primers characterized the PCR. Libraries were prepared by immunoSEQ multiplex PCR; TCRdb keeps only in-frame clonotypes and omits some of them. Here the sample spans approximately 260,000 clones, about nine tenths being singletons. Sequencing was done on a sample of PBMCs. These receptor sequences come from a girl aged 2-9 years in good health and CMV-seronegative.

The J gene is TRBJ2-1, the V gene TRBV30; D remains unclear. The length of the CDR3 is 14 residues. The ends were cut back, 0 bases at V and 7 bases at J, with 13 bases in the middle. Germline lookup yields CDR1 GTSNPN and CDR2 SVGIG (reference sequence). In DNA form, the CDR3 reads TGTGCCTGGAGTGTATCCCATTCTCGGAATGAGCAGTTCTTC. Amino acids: CAWSVSHSRNEQFF.

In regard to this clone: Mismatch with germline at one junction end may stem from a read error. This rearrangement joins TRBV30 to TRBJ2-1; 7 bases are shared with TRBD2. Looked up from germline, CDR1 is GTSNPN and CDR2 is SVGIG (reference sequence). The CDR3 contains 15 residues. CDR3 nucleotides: TGTGCCTGGAGCGGTGGCGGGAGAAACTACAATGGGCAGTTCTTC. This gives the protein CAWSGGGRNYNGQFF.

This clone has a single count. The CDR3 coding sequence is TGTGCCAGCAGGGCTGTGGGAGGGAGTGAGCAGTTCTTC. Translated: CASRAVGGSEQFF. The genes are TRBV6-5 and TRBJ2-1; 7 nucleotides line up with TRBD2. CDR1 is MNHEY, CDR2 SVGAGI, per germline. With V trimmed by 6 bases and J by 9 bases, 8 bases remained unmatched. The CDR3 has 13 residues.

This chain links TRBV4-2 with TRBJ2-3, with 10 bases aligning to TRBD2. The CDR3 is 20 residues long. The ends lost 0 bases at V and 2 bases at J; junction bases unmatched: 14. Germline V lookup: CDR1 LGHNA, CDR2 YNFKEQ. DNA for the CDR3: TGTGCCAGCAGCCAAGAACTGGTACTAGCGGGAACCCCCCTCACAGATACGCAGTATTTT. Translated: CASSQELVLAGTPLTDTQYF.

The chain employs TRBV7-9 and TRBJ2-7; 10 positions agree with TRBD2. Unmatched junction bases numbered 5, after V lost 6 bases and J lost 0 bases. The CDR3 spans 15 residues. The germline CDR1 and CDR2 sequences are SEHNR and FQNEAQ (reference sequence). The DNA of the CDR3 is TGTGCCAGCAGTAAGAGCGGGGGGGCCTCCTACGAGCAGTACTTC. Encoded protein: CASSKSGGASYEQYF. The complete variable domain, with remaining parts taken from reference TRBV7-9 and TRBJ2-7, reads DTGVSQNPRHKITKRGQNVTFRCDPISEHNRLYWYRQTLGQGPEFLTYFQNEAQLEKSRLLSDRFSAERPKGSFSTLEIQRTEQGDSAMYLCASSKSGGASYEQYFGPGTRLTVT.

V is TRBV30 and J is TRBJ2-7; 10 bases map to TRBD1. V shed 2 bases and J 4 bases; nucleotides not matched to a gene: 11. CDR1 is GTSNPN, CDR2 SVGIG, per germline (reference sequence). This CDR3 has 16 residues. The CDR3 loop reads CAWSRLTGTGAYEQYF. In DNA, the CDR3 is TGTGCCTGGAGTCGGTTAACCGGGACAGGGGCATACGAGCAGTACTTC. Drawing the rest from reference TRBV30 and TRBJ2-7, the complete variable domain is SQTIHQWPATLVQPVGSPLSLECTVEGTSNPNLYWYRQAAGRGLQLLFYSVGIGQISSEVPQNLSASRPQDRQFILSSKKLLLSDSGFYLCAWSRLTGTGAYEQYFGPGTRLTVT.

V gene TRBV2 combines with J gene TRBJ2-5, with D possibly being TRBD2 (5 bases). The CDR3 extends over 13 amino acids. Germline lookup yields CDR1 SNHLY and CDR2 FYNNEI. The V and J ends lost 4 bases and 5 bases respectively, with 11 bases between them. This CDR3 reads CASSGTRAETQYF. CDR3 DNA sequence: TGTGCCAGCAGTGGGACTCGCGCGGAGACCCAGTACTTC.

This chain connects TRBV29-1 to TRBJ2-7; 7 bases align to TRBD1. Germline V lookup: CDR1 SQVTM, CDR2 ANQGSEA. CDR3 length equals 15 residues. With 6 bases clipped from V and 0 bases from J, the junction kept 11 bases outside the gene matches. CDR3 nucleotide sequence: TGCAGCGTGGAAACAGGGGCCCCTAACTCCTACGAGCAGTACTTC. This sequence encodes CSVETGAPNSYEQYF.

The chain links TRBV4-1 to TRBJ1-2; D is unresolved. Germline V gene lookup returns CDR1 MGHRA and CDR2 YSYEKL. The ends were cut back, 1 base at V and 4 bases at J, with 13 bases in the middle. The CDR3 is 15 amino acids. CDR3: CASSQGLPDTYGYTF. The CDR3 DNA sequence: TGCGCCAGCAGCCAAGGTCTTCCCGACACCTATGGCTACACCTTC.

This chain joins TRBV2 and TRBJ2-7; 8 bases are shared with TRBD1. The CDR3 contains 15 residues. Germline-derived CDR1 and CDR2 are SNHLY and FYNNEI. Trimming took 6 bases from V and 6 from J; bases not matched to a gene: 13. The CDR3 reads CASRPTGGPLFEQYF. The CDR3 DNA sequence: TGTGCCAGCAGACCCACAGGGGGACCCCTCTTCGAGCAGTACTTC.

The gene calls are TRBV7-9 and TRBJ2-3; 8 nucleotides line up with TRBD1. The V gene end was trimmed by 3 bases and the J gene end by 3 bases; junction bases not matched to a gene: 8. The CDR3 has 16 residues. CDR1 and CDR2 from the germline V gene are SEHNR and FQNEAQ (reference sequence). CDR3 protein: CASSLSEGTGTDTQYF. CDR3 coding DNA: TGTGCCAGCAGCTTGTCCGAGGGGACAGGAACAGATACGCAGTATTTT.

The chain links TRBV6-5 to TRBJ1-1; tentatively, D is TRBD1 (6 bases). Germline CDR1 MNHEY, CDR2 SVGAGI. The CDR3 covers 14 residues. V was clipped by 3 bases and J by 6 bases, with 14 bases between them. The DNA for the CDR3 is TGTGCCAGCAGTTATAGGCAGGGGAGAGCTGAAGCTTTCTTT. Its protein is CASSYRQGRAEAFF.